The source of this T cell receptor (beta chain) is a study of shared clonotypes between healthy human individuals. Unsorted PBMCs provided DNA that was sequenced on ten immunoSEQ deep assay plates. Here immunoSEQ multiplex PCR was the method, and the copy in TCRdb shows in-frame clones only, minus some. The sample shows some 530,000 clones, approximately 78% of them seen only once. The CDR3 spans 16 residues. Germline V gene sequence: CDR1 SGHNT, CDR2 YYREEE (reference sequence). V gave up 4 bases and J gave up 1 base; unmatched junction bases: 4. This clonotype was obtained from a woman aged 40 to 50 in good health. Some clones in this sample may be carry-over from other donors' samples. V usage is TRBV5-4 and J usage is TRBJ2-5, with 13 bases fitting TRBD2. Sequenced: PBMCs. The CDR3 nucleotides read TGTGCCAGCAGCACGGGGACTAGCGGGACCCAAGAGACCCAGTACTTC. It is translated as CASSTGTSGTQETQYF.